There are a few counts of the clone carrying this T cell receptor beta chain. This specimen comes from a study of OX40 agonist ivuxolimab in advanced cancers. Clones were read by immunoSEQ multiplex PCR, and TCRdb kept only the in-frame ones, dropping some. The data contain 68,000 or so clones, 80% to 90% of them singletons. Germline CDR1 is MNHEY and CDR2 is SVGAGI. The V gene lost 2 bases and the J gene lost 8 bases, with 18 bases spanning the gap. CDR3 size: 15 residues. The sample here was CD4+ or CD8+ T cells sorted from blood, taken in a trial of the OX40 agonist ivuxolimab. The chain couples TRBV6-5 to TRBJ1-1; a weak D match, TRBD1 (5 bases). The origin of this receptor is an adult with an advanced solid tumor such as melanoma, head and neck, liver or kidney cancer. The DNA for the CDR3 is TGTGCCAGCAGTTACGGAGGGTCGGGGAAGGGGGAAGCTTTCTTT. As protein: CASSYGGSGKGEAFF.